The 9 T cell receptor beta chains given below trace back to one sample, sequenced in a study of a mutant IDH1 vaccine in newly diagnosed glioma. Stated time point: week 47, end of study. The content of each vaccine dose was 300 ug of mutant IDH1 20-mer peptide, and topical imiquimod accompanied it. These receptors have no known antigen. Clones were sequenced by immunoSEQ multiplex PCR, and TCRdb holds only the in-frame ones, with some missing. In the table there are tens of thousands of clones, 82% of which are singletons. The sequencing here drew on PBMCs, taken from a glioma patient whose treatment included an IDH1 peptide vaccine. Receptors were obtained from a man younger than 30 with glioma. Some clones in this sample may be carry-over from other donors' samples.

The rearrangement uses TRBV2 and TRBJ1-5; tentatively, D is TRBD1 (5 bases). The germline V gene has CDR1 SNHLY and CDR2 FYNNEI. This CDR3 comprises 15 residues. Between the trimmed V and J ends, which lost 2 bases and 0 bases, there was a span of 8 bases. CDR3 protein: CASSEQGYSNQPQHF. The CDR3 DNA sequence: TGTGCCAGCAGTGAACAGGGCTATAGCAATCAGCCCCAGCATTTT.

The V call is TRBV29-1, the J call TRBJ2-3; weak D call: TRBD2 (6 bases). This CDR3 has 15 residues. CDR1 and CDR2 (germline): SQVTM, ANQGSEA. The V end was cut by 1 base, the J end by 0 bases, with 11 bases between. The CDR3 here is CSVEGDSSSTDTQYF. The CDR3 coding sequence is TGCAGCGTTGAAGGGGACTCCTCTAGCACAGATACGCAGTATTTT.

This CDR3 reads CASSPGTGTQTQYF. DNA of the CDR3: TGTGCCAGCTCACCGGGCACAGGGACTCAGACCCAGTACTTC. The chain recombines TRBV18 with TRBJ2-5; TRBD1 or TRBD2 may be the D gene (6 bases each). CDR1 KGHSH and CDR2 LQKENI come from the germline V gene. Trimming removed 3 bases at V and 6 bases at J, with 14 bases between. This CDR3 region has 14 residues.

The J gene is TRBJ1-1, the V gene TRBV6-5, with D maybe TRBD1 (5 bases). Germline V gene lookup returns CDR1 MNHEY and CDR2 SVGAGI. V lost 6 bases and J 1 base, leaving 12 bases between the germline ends. The CDR3 spans 14 residues. CDR3 sequence (DNA): TGTGCCAGCAGCCGAAAGGGGTGGAACACTGAAGCTTTCTTT. Its protein is CASSRKGWNTEAFF.

The chain employs TRBV29-1 and TRBJ1-2; unclear D gene. Germline V gene lookup returns CDR1 SQVTM and CDR2 ANQGSEA. V gave up 2 bases and J gave up 8 bases, with 6 bases separating them. The CDR3 contains 10 residues. The CDR3 is CSVERWGYTF. In DNA, the CDR3 is TGCAGCGTTGAAAGATGGGGCTACACCTTC.

The chain carries TRBV5-1 and TRBJ2-7, with D unresolved. The CDR3 sequence is 14 residues long. The germline V gene has CDR1 SGHRS and CDR2 YFSETQ. V dropped 2 bases and J dropped 2 bases, with 11 bases sitting between them. The CDR3 loop is CASSLQSQPYEQYF. Here the CDR3 DNA reads TGCGCCAGCAGCTTACAGAGTCAACCCTACGAGCAGTACTTC.

The chain uses TRBV6-6 and TRBJ1-1; D may be TRBD1 (5 bases). The CDR3 runs 13 residues. CDR1 is MNHNY and CDR2 is SVGAGI in the germline V gene (reference sequence). V shed 7 bases and J shed 4 bases, with 13 bases lying between them. The DNA for the CDR3 is TGTGCCAGCACTGAGGGCAGGGTCACTGAAGCTTTCTTT. The encoded protein is CASTEGRVTEAFF.

J is TRBJ1-2 and V is TRBV6-1, with TRBD1 as a possible D gene (5 bases). CDR3 length: 11 residues. V lost 5 bases and J lost 8, with 9 bases in between. CDR1 is MNHNS and CDR2 is SASEGT in the germline V gene. The CDR3 sequence: CASSYDRGYTF. The CDR3 DNA reads as TGTGCCAGCAGTTATGACAGAGGCTACACCTTC.

This chain joins TRBV10-3 and TRBJ1-5; perhaps TRBD1 as D (5 bases). Germline lookup yields CDR1 ENHRY and CDR2 SYGVKD. This CDR3 has 14 residues. The V end lost 0 bases, the J end lost 4 bases, and 7 bases lay between the germline ends. For the CDR3, the DNA is TGTGCCATCAGTGAGTCCCAGGGTAATCAGCCCCAGCATTTT. It encodes CAISESQGNQPQHF.